These 16 T cell receptor beta chains were sequenced from one sample in a study of identical twins. From the 5' RACE reads, TCRdb called clonotypes with MiXCR, one entry per CDR3 protein. The sample lists roughly 1.6 million distinct CDR3 sequences, under 35% seen once, with about 0.27% in the top ten. The sequenced sample consisted of cord blood. These receptors came from a newborn girl in good health.

The chain combines TRBV12-3 or TRBV12-4 with TRBJ2-7; TRBD1 or TRBD2 may be the D gene (5 bases each). Between the trimmed V and J ends, which lost 3 bases and 7 bases, there was a span of 19 bases. There are 15 residues in the CDR3. CDR3 sequence: CASSFGAKAGDEQYF. Written as DNA, the CDR3 is TGTGCCAGCAGTTTCGGGGCTAAGGCGGGCGATGAGCAGTACTTC.

This clonotype was seen many times. The rearrangement joins TRBV25-1 to TRBJ2-3; D might be TRBD1 or TRBD2, each matching 5 bases. Trimming left V 1 base short and J 5 bases short, with 16 bases between. CDR1 and CDR2 (germline): MGHDK, SYGVNS. This CDR3 spans 16 amino acids. CDR3 coding DNA: TGTGCCAGCAGTGAATTTCCCGGGGACCCTCTAGATACGCAGTATTTT. The encoded protein is CASSEFPGDPLDTQYF.

The chain recombines TRBV27 with TRBJ2-3; a possible D gene is TRBD1 (5 bases). This CDR3 comprises 16 residues. Germline V gene lookup returns CDR1 MNHEY and CDR2 SMNVEV (reference sequence). V was trimmed by 2 bases and J by 3 bases, leaving 15 bases between them. The CDR3 DNA reads TGTGCCAGCAGTTTAAGGAAAAGGGGTGAAACAGATACGCAGTATTTT. Translated, it gives CASSLRKRGETDTQYF.

The chain uses TRBV2 and TRBJ2-1; TRBD2 aligns across 10 bases. V was clipped by 8 bases and J by 4 bases; unmatched bases: 17. Germline lookup yields CDR1 SNHLY and CDR2 FYNNEI. The CDR3 runs to 18 residues. CDR3 sequence: CASWLRGSSGGTYNEQFF. CDR3 nucleotides: TGTGCCAGCTGGCTAAGGGGTAGTAGCGGGGGGACTTACAATGAGCAGTTCTTC. The entire variable domain, with the rest obtained from reference TRBV2 and TRBJ2-1, is as follows: EPEVTQTPSHQVTQMGQEVILRCVPISNHLYFYWYRQILGQKVEFLVSFYNNEISEKSEIFDDQFSVERPDGSNFTLKIRSTKLEDSAMYFCASWLRGSSGGTYNEQFFGPGTRLTVL.

This sequence joins TRBV20-1 and TRBJ1-1; the D is unclear. Germline V gene sequence: CDR1 DFQATT, CDR2 SNEGSKA (reference sequence). This CDR3 region has 16 residues. Trimming cost V 1 base and J 2 bases, with 17 bases left between them. The CDR3 sequence is CSARAMSALDNTEAFF. The DNA of the CDR3 is TGCAGTGCTAGAGCGATGTCTGCCCTTGACAACACTGAAGCTTTCTTT.

This clonotype was counted a few times. The CDR3 bases are TGCAGTGCTGGGCTAGCGGGGGCCCAAGAGACCCAGTACTTC. Encoded protein: CSAGLAGAQETQYF. J is TRBJ2-5 and V is TRBV20-1; 10 nucleotides align to TRBD2. The CDR3 has 14 amino acids. Trimming removed 5 bases from V and 1 base from J; junction bases left unmatched: 4. Germline assignment: CDR1 DFQATT and CDR2 SNEGSKA (reference sequence).

In this sample, this clonotype turned up a few times. The chain is built from TRBV6-2 or TRBV6-3 and TRBJ1-1; no clear D. Trimming took 5 bases from V and 0 from J, leaving 7 bases between them. Germline V lookup: CDR1 MNHEY, CDR2 SVGEGT. The CDR3 is 13 amino acids. The CDR3 DNA reads TGTGCCAGCAGTCCTAAGGTGAACACTGAAGCTTTCTTT. Its protein product is CASSPKVNTEAFF.

Remarks on this clonotype: Relative to the germline gene, one junction end is altered; a read error may explain this. This sequence joins TRBV2 and TRBJ1-1; no clear D gene. The CDR3 covers 11 residues. Germline V lookup: CDR1 SNHLY, CDR2 FYNNEI. The CDR3, as DNA: TGTGCCGGCAGTGCACTCACTGAAGCTTTCTTT. Translation gives CAGSALTEAFF.

The chain links TRBV27 to TRBJ1-6; D is undetermined. CDR3 length: 12 residues. The germline V gene encodes CDR1 MNHEY and CDR2 SMNVEV (reference sequence). Trimming pared 0 bases from V and 14 bases from J, leaving 8 bases between. The CDR3: CASSLSGGTLHF. DNA for the CDR3: TGTGCCAGCAGTTTATCGGGTGGAACCCTCCACTTT.

In its sample, this clonotype was seen a few times. The CDR3 is CASIKGGRQPQHF. The CDR3 DNA follows: TGTGCCAGCATAAAGGGGGGACGGCAGCCCCAGCATTTT. The rearrangement uses TRBV28 and TRBJ1-5, with a possible D match to TRBD1 (6 bases). The V end was cut by 7 bases, the J end by 7 bases, with 14 bases between. Germline lookup yields CDR1 MDHEN and CDR2 SYDVKM. The CDR3 covers 13 residues.

This clonotype was counted between two and nine times. V is TRBV11-1 and J is TRBJ2-1; 11 bases are a match to TRBD2. J gave up 0 bases and V 5 bases, and 12 bases lay outside the gene matches. This CDR3 has 19 residues. Germline V CDR1 and CDR2: SGHAT, FQDESV (reference sequence). DNA of the CDR3: TGTGCCAGCAGCCGGTGGGGACTAGCGGATTTCAGCTCCTACAATGAGCAGTTCTTC. Protein: CASSRWGLADFSSYNEQFF.

The rearrangement uses TRBV18 and TRBJ2-1; tentative D call: TRBD1 (5 bases). V lost 1 base, J lost 7 bases, and 11 bases lay in between. The CDR3 totals 14 residues. The germline V gene has CDR1 KGHSH and CDR2 LQKENI. The CDR3 region has the DNA TGTGCCAGCTCACCACAGGGGAAGGGAAATGAGCAGTTCTTC. Translating it yields CASSPQGKGNEQFF. The full variable domain, with the rest looked up from reference TRBV18 and TRBJ2-1, is NAGVMQNPRHLVRRRGQEARLRCSPMKGHSHVYWYRQLPEEGLKFMVYLQKENIIDESGMPKERFSAEFPKEGPSILRIQQVVRGDSAAYFCASSPQGKGNEQFFGPGTRLTVL.

In this sample, this clonotype turned up many times. The chain joins TRBV5-1 to TRBJ2-1; TRBD2 is a possible D gene (6 bases). From germline, CDR1 is SGHRS and CDR2 YFSETQ. The CDR3 covers 17 residues. V was trimmed by 5 bases and J by 0 bases, leaving 18 bases between them. CDR3 residues: CASRISGLLSSYNEQFF. CDR3 nucleotide sequence: TGCGCCAGCAGGATTAGCGGCCTACTTAGCTCCTACAATGAGCAGTTCTTC.

The chain has TRBV20-1 and TRBJ2-4; D is uncertain. V lost 5 bases and J 2 bases, leaving 16 bases between the germline ends. Germline loops: CDR1 DFQATT, CDR2 SNEGSKA (reference sequence). The CDR3 runs to 15 residues. The CDR3 here is CSASLPIRTKNIQYF. The CDR3 DNA is TGCAGTGCTTCCCTTCCGATACGGACCAAAAACATTCAGTACTTC.

This chain connects TRBV12-3 or TRBV12-4 to TRBJ1-2, with D unclear. Trimming removed 6 bases from V and 6 bases from J, with 5 bases in between. There are 10 residues in the CDR3. The CDR3 sequence is CASRFNGYTF. The CDR3 DNA reads as TGTGCCAGCAGGTTCAATGGCTACACCTTC.

The CDR3 is CASSLGASSMNTEAFF. CDR3 bases: TGCGCCAGCAGCTTGGGGGCCAGTTCGATGAACACTGAAGCTTTCTTT. The V gene is TRBV5-1, the J gene TRBJ1-1, with D unclear. Trimming pared 0 bases from V and 0 bases from J, leaving 12 bases between. The CDR3 totals 16 residues. Germline V CDR1 and CDR2: SGHRS, YFSETQ. Full variable domain (missing parts from reference TRBV5-1 and TRBJ1-1): KAGVTQTPRYLIKTRGQQVTLSCSPISGHRSVSWYQQTPGQGLQFLFEYFSETQRNKGNFPGRFSGRQFSNSRSEMNVSTLELGDSALYLCASSLGASSMNTEAFFGQGTRLTVV.